This T cell receptor (beta chain) was identified during a study of blood T cell repertoires in COVID-19. Study information: Whether acute or convalescent, the COVID-19 samples came from the United States, Italy and Spain. Nucleic acid was either cDNA or gDNA, and it came from T cells, B-cell-depleted T cells, or PBMCs.

As handled by the study authors: It was from reference gene primer amplification that nucleated cell counts were estimated. Produced via immunoSEQ multiplex PCR; TCRdb's table is partial and in-frame only. The DNA was the basis for D and trimming; V, J and clone size are from that table. The data hold approximately 89,000 clones, with 90% to 95% observed a single time. Sequenced input: peripheral blood. The source is a human donor with active COVID-19. The donor label of this sample is uncertain.

The CDR3 region has the DNA TGTGCCAGCAGACAGGGGGCTTCACTTCCACCCCCCTACACCTTC. This translates into CASRQGASLPPPYTF. The V call is TRBV6-5, the J call TRBJ1-2, with TRBD1 matching 9 bases. This CDR3 has 15 amino acids. Germline assignment: CDR1 MNHEY and CDR2 SVGAGI. After removal of 6 bases from V and 10 bases from J, the junction contained 15 bases not matched to a gene.